These 31 T cell receptor beta chains were all obtained from the same sample, sequenced in a study of blood T cell repertoires in COVID-19. Using immunoSEQ multiplex PCR, the repertoire was profiled, and TCRdb retains in-frame clones only, with some absent. The sample records over 300,000 clones, more than 70% being singletons. Sample: peripheral blood. All receptors derive from a man in his forties with acute or convalescent COVID-19.

This clone was seen once. V is TRBV6-2 or TRBV6-3 and J is TRBJ1-5; no reliable D call. The germline V and J ends were trimmed by 5 bases and 5 bases, with 19 bases remaining between them. Germline values: CDR1 MNHEY, CDR2 SVGEGT. The CDR3 has 16 residues. The CDR3 bases are TGTGCCAGCAGTAACCCTCCTGGGCAGGCTCATCAGCCCCAGCATTTT. Translated, it gives CASSNPPGQAHQPQHF.

V is TRBV4-1 and J is TRBJ1-6; D may be TRBD1 (5 bases). Germline assignment: CDR1 MGHRA and CDR2 YSYEKL. This CDR3 has 17 amino acids. Trimming removed 1 base from V and 0 bases from J, with 10 bases in between. CDR3 bases: TGCGCCAGCAGCCAAGTGGGGGGTCACTCCTATAATTCACCCCTCCACTTT. Protein product: CASSQVGGHSYNSPLHF.

The V gene is TRBV9, the J gene TRBJ2-2; D is perhaps TRBD2 (5 bases). This CDR3 comprises 13 residues. Germline assignment: CDR1 SGDLS and CDR2 YYNGEE. The germline V and J ends were trimmed by 3 bases and 5 bases, with 8 bases remaining between them. The CDR3 loop is CASSAWRTGELFF. CDR3 sequence (DNA): TGTGCCAGCAGCGCTTGGAGGACCGGGGAGCTGTTTTTT.

V is TRBV6-5 and J is TRBJ2-3; 10 bases are shared with TRBD1. V shed 2 bases, J shed 4 bases, and the junction held 6 bases outside the gene matches. This CDR3 is built from 16 residues. The germline V gene has CDR1 MNHEY and CDR2 SVGAGI. CDR3 region: CASSYGRTGGADTQYF. The CDR3 DNA sequence: TGTGCCAGCAGTTACGGACGGACAGGGGGAGCAGATACGCAGTATTTT.

V is TRBV27 and J is TRBJ1-1; D call uncertain. The V gene lost 5 bases and the J gene lost 8 bases, with 15 bases spanning the gap. The CDR3 has 13 residues. CDR1 and CDR2 from the germline V gene are MNHEY and SMNVEV (reference sequence). The CDR3 DNA follows: TGTGCCAGCAGTCCCTCCGTTTCGGGGGAAGCTTTCTTT. Protein sequence: CASSPSVSGEAFF.

The chain is built from TRBV27 and TRBJ1-5; D might be TRBD1 (6 bases). The CDR3 covers 16 residues. V lost 2 bases to trimming and J lost 0 bases, with 11 bases between them. CDR1 and CDR2 from the germline V gene are MNHEY and SMNVEV (reference sequence). This CDR3 reads CASSLKGVHSNQPQHF. CDR3 sequence (DNA): TGTGCCAGCAGTTTAAAGGGGGTCCATAGCAATCAGCCCCAGCATTTT.

J is TRBJ2-3 and V is TRBV6-2 or TRBV6-3; the D is unclear. Germline V gives CDR1 MNHEY, CDR2 SVGEGT. The CDR3 runs 16 residues. V shed 3 bases and J shed 8 bases, with 21 bases lying between them. CDR3 DNA: TGTGCCAGCAGTTATTCCTTGGGCTCCCAGTTAGGTACGCAGTATTTT. Translated, it gives CASSYSLGSQLGTQYF.

J is TRBJ1-2 and V is TRBV5-6; D unclear. Germline CDR1 SGHDT, CDR2 YYEEEE. V gave up 0 bases and J gave up 8 bases, with 17 bases separating them. The CDR3 is 15 amino acids. In DNA, the CDR3 is TGTGCCAGCAGCTTGGCTGGAGGAACCACCAGAGGCTACACCTTC. Translated, it gives CASSLAGGTTRGYTF.

The chain combines TRBV13 with TRBJ1-2; the D gene is possibly TRBD1 (6 bases). CDR3 length: 15 residues. The germline V and J ends were trimmed by 4 bases and 6 bases, with 18 bases remaining between them. Germline CDR1 and CDR2: PRHDT and FYEKMQ (reference sequence). CDR3 sequence: CASSSMTGAADGYTF. The CDR3 DNA reads TGTGCCAGCAGCTCCATGACAGGAGCCGCTGATGGCTACACCTTC.

This clone occurred once. The chain uses TRBV4-2 and TRBJ1-5; D perhaps matches TRBD1 (6 bases). The CDR3 length is 16 residues. Looked up from germline, CDR1 is LGHNA and CDR2 is YNFKEQ. Trimming pared 6 bases from V and 5 bases from J, leaving 20 bases between. The CDR3 nucleotides read TGTGCCAGCAGGCACAACCCGGGACAAATTGATCAGCCCCAGCATTTT. Its protein product is CASRHNPGQIDQPQHF.

The chain joins TRBV18 to TRBJ1-1; 7 bases are shared with TRBD1. Germline CDR1 and CDR2: KGHSH and LQKENI. The CDR3 totals 15 residues. V shed 2 bases, J shed 1 base, and the junction held 4 bases outside the gene matches. CDR3 region: CASSPRGPENTEAFF. For the CDR3, the DNA is TGTGCCAGCTCACCAAGGGGGCCCGAGAACACTGAAGCTTTCTTT.

The gene calls are TRBV11-2 and TRBJ2-3; D is unclear. The CDR3 totals 12 residues. The ends were cut back, 5 bases at V and 6 bases at J, with 9 bases in the middle. Per germline, CDR1 SGHAT and CDR2 FQNNGV. CDR3 region: CASSPQRDTQYF. The CDR3 region has the DNA TGTGCCAGCAGCCCCCAGAGGGATACGCAGTATTTT.

The gene calls are TRBV4-2 and TRBJ1-2, with 7 bases aligning to TRBD1. Per germline, CDR1 LGHNA and CDR2 YNFKEQ. The CDR3 totals 17 residues. Trimming took 6 bases from V and 5 from J; bases not matched to a gene: 18. The DNA for the CDR3 is TGTGCCAGCAGAACGAAGATGGACAGGAGCCGTGGGTATGGCTACACCTTC. Translating it yields CASRTKMDRSRGYGYTF.

The rearrangement joins TRBV9 to TRBJ1-6; no clear D gene. Trimming took 2 bases from V and 5 from J, leaving 14 bases between them. CDR3 length equals 16 residues. Germline V gives CDR1 SGDLS, CDR2 YYNGEE. The CDR3 sequence: CASSVGRTGNNSPLHF. CDR3 sequence (DNA): TGTGCCAGCAGCGTCGGAAGGACGGGAAATAATTCACCCCTCCACTTT.

The chain joins TRBV2 to TRBJ1-1, with TRBD1 as a possible D gene (5 bases). V was shortened by 2 bases and J by 4 bases, with 8 bases between the two germline ends. Germline lookup yields CDR1 SNHLY and CDR2 FYNNEI. The CDR3 contains 13 residues. Here the CDR3 reads CASSERGITEAFF. The CDR3, as DNA: TGTGCCAGCAGTGAAAGGGGTATCACTGAAGCTTTCTTT.

This clone was counted once. For the CDR3, the DNA is TGTGCCTGGAGTGTCAACAGAAAGAACACTGAAGCTTTCTTT. This sequence encodes CAWSVNRKNTEAFF. The chain has TRBV30 and TRBJ1-1; D not resolved. V gave up 0 bases and J gave up 1 base, with 9 bases separating them. The V gene's germline CDR1 is GTSNPN and CDR2 SVGIG (reference sequence). This CDR3 region has 14 residues.

The chain joins TRBV2 to TRBJ1-6; 9 bases map to TRBD1. The CDR3 runs 15 residues. Trimming cost V 4 bases and J 7 bases; bases outside gene matches: 5. Germline CDR1 is SNHLY and CDR2 is FYNNEI. CDR3 nucleotide sequence: TGTGCCAGCAGTGCACAGGGGGCCGAGAATTCACCCCTCCACTTT. The encoded protein is CASSAQGAENSPLHF. The full variable domain, in which reference TRBV2 and TRBJ1-6 provide the parts outside the CDR3, is EPEVTQTPSHQVTQMGQEVILRCVPISNHLYFYWYRQILGQKVEFLVSFYNNEISEKSEIFDDQFSVERPDGSNFTLKIRSTKLEDSAMYFCASSAQGAENSPLHFGNGTRLTVT.

The chain recombines TRBV7-9 with TRBJ1-6; D is perhaps TRBD1 (6 bases). Trimming removed 0 bases from V and 9 bases from J, with 15 bases in between. The CDR3 length is 16 residues. The germline gives CDR1 SEHNR, CDR2 FQNEAQ (reference sequence). CDR3 nucleotide sequence: TGTGCCAGCAGCTTAGCCACAGGGCCAGGGATTTCACCCCTCCACTTT. It translates to CASSLATGPGISPLHF.

This chain connects TRBV9 to TRBJ1-6; 9 nucleotides align to TRBD1. The length of the CDR3 is 15 residues. Looked up from germline, CDR1 is SGDLS and CDR2 is YYNGEE. V was clipped by 3 bases and J by 6 bases; unmatched bases: 4. CDR3 region: CASSADRGANSPLHF. CDR3 coding DNA: TGTGCCAGCAGCGCCGACAGGGGGGCTAATTCACCCCTCCACTTT.

V is TRBV23-1 and J is TRBJ2-5, with 9 bases fitting TRBD2. TRBV23-1 is an ORF, and what it does is uncertain. J was trimmed by 11 bases and V by 2 bases; bases with no gene match: 15. The CDR3 covers 16 residues. The DNA of the CDR3 is TGCGCCAGCAGTCAACCCCAGCGGGAGGATGAGTGGGAGCAGTACTTC. Amino acids: CASSQPQREDEWEQYF.

This clone has only a few counts. The chain combines TRBV5-1 with TRBJ2-7, with 10 bases fitting TRBD2. J gave up 3 bases and V 2 bases, and 5 bases lay outside the gene matches. The CDR3 is 15 amino acids. CDR1 SGHRS and CDR2 YFSETQ come from the germline V gene. CDR3 sequence reads: CASSLFASGSYEQYF. The CDR3 DNA is TGCGCCAGCAGCTTATTCGCTAGCGGGAGCTACGAGCAGTACTTC.

This chain uses TRBV3-1 (or the pseudogene TRBV3-2) with TRBJ2-7; no firm D call. Germline-derived CDR1 and CDR2 are LGHDT and YNNKEL (reference sequence). This CDR3 has 13 residues. V was trimmed by 3 bases and J by 7 bases, leaving 13 bases between them. This CDR3 reads CASSQFGSSEQYF. CDR3 bases: TGTGCCAGCAGCCAGTTCGGGTCTAGTGAGCAGTACTTC.

The chain is built from TRBV5-6 and TRBJ2-6, with TRBD1 as a possible D gene (6 bases). CDR1 and CDR2 (germline): SGHDT, YYEEEE. The CDR3 contains 17 residues. The V end lost 5 bases, the J end lost 2 bases, and 17 bases lay between the germline ends. The CDR3 region is CASSSDIQGAGANVLTF. DNA of the CDR3: TGTGCCAGCAGTTCGGATATACAGGGCGCTGGGGCCAACGTCCTGACTTTC.

The chain links TRBV28 to TRBJ2-5, with D maybe TRBD1 (6 bases). In germline, CDR1 is MDHEN, CDR2 SYDVKM. The ends were cut back, 1 base at V and 3 bases at J, with 15 bases in the middle. The CDR3 sequence is 16 residues long. CDR3 nucleotide sequence: TGTGCCAGCAGTTTATCGGCAGGGGCAGGAGAAGAGACCCAGTACTTC. Amino acid sequence: CASSLSAGAGEETQYF. Full variable domain (rest looked up from reference TRBV28 and TRBJ2-5): DVKVTQSSRYLVKRTGEKVFLECVQDMDHENMFWYRQDPGLGLRLIYFSYDVKMKEKGDIPEGYSVSREKKERFSLILESASTNQTSMYLCASSLSAGAGEETQYFGPGTRLLVL.

The chain uses TRBV10-3 and TRBJ2-7, with D perhaps matching TRBD2 (6 bases). V lost 3 bases, J lost 2 bases, and 14 bases lay in between. This CDR3 has 15 amino acids. Germline V gives CDR1 ENHRY, CDR2 SYGVKD. CDR3 nucleotides: TGTGCCATCAGTGACCCGGAGGTAGCGGCCTACGAGCAGTACTTC. This encodes CAISDPEVAAYEQYF.

The V call is TRBV3-1 (or the pseudogene TRBV3-2), the J call TRBJ2-3; 7 bases are shared with TRBD2. From germline, CDR1 is LGHDT and CDR2 YNNKEL (reference sequence). This CDR3 region has 16 residues. Trimming cost V 1 base and J 3 bases; bases outside gene matches: 7. The CDR3 region has the DNA TGTGCCAGCAGCCAAGGAGGCGGGAGTGGTACAGATACGCAGTATTTT. Its protein is CASSQGGGSGTDTQYF.

CDR3 nucleotide sequence: TGCGCCAGCAGCCAAGAACCAGGGTTGTATCCCGGTGGAGAGCTGTTTTTT. Translated, it gives CASSQEPGLYPGGELFF. V is TRBV4-1 and J is TRBJ2-2, with D perhaps TRBD1 (5 bases). CDR3 length: 17 residues. The germline V gene encodes CDR1 MGHRA and CDR2 YSYEKL. V was pared by 0 bases and J by 11 bases, with 22 bases between.

The rearrangement joins TRBV9 to TRBJ2-2, with D possibly TRBD1 on 6 matching bases. Germline V gene data show CDR1 as SGDLS and CDR2 as YYNGEE. Trimming pared 3 bases from V and 5 bases from J, leaving 14 bases between. The CDR3 extends over 15 amino acids. CDR3 bases: TGTGCCAGCAGCGCAGAAGACCAGGGGACCGGGGAGCTGTTTTTT. Encoded protein: CASSAEDQGTGELFF.

The chain uses TRBV2 and TRBJ1-2; D remains ambiguous. Germline assignment: CDR1 SNHLY and CDR2 FYNNEI. CDR3 length: 11 residues. V was cut by 6 bases and J by 2 bases, with 4 bases left in between. The CDR3: CASRQNYGYTF. CDR3 coding DNA: TGTGCCAGCAGACAAAACTATGGCTACACCTTC.

J is TRBJ1-4 and V is TRBV12-3 or TRBV12-4, with D possibly TRBD1 on 6 matching bases. This CDR3 contains 12 residues. V lost 7 bases, J lost 7 bases, and 10 bases lay in between. The CDR3 here is CASTLGGEKLFF. The CDR3, as DNA: TGTGCCAGCACCCTAGGGGGTGAAAAACTGTTTTTT.

This clone was observed once. This sequence joins TRBV5-1 and TRBJ2-7; no firm D call. The CDR3 has 14 residues. Germline V gene lookup returns CDR1 SGHRS and CDR2 YFSETQ. V lost 0 bases and J lost 1, with 8 bases in between. The CDR3 nucleotides read TGCGCCAGCAGCTTGGTCGTCGGGTCCTACGAGCAGTACTTC. Translating it yields CASSLVVGSYEQYF.